What follows is one T cell receptor (beta chain) and its context. The V gene lost 1 base and the J gene lost 6 bases, with 13 bases spanning the gap. CDR1 is SGHTA and CDR2 is FQGNSA in the germline V gene. The CDR3 length is 15 residues. Every donor contributed at least one pre-ART and at least two post-ART PBMC samples. None of the participants with HIV were treated outside the United States. The immunoSEQ assay was v3.0, run at survey level. Here immunoSEQ multiplex PCR was the method, and the copy in TCRdb shows in-frame clones only, minus some. The sample lists around 12,000 clones, roughly 90% occurring once. The data originate from a study of long-term antiretroviral therapy in people with HIV.

The origin of this receptor is a woman aged 40 to 50 with HIV. The chain is built from TRBV7-2 and TRBJ2-1; the D is unclear. The sequenced sample was unsorted PBMCs, obtained 2.1 years after starting antiretroviral therapy. Written as DNA, the CDR3 is TGTGCCAGCAGCTTAGATTCCGGTTGGAGCAATGAGCAGTTCTTC. It yields the protein CASSLDSGWSNEQFF. The full variable domain, rest sourced from reference TRBV7-2 and TRBJ2-1, is GAGVSQSPSNKVTEKGKDVELRCDPISGHTALYWYRQSLGQGLEFLIYFQGNSAPDKSGLPSDRFSAERTGGSVSTLTIQRTQQEDSAVYLCASSLDSGWSNEQFFGPGTRLTVL.